Sequencing of this TCR beta chain was carried out in a study of vaccination and CD4 T cells after COVID-19. Study-wide results and caveats: The appearance of a median about 90% of reactive clones in convalescent patients occurred only post-vaccination.

The CDR3 runs 15 residues. V was trimmed by 5 bases and J by 1 base, leaving 9 bases between them. Germline V gene lookup returns CDR1 MNHNS and CDR2 SASEGT. Treatment defined: approximately nine-day PBMC culture with coronavirus spike peptide pools or control peptides (ViraFEST assay). The Oncomine TCR Beta short-read assay generated sequence data from the DNA of cultured CD4+ T cells. Genomic DNA extraction was carried out from cultured CD4+ T cells. TCRdb reprocessed the PCR reads with MiXCR, giving one entry per CDR3 protein. This sample carries about 10,000 distinct CDR3 sequences, 55% to 75% of them seen once, and the ten largest clones take roughly a sixth. Concerning this clonotype: What it binds is not known.

Sequenced material: CD4+ T cells from blood, cultured in vitro. V usage is TRBV6-1 and J usage is TRBJ2-6, with D possibly matching TRBD1 (5 bases). The receptor was derived from a human donor who had recovered from COVID-19. The CDR3 sequence: CASSMQGSGANVLTF. In nucleotides, the CDR3 is TGTGCCAGCAGTATGCAGGGATCTGGGGCCAACGTCCTGACTTTC.